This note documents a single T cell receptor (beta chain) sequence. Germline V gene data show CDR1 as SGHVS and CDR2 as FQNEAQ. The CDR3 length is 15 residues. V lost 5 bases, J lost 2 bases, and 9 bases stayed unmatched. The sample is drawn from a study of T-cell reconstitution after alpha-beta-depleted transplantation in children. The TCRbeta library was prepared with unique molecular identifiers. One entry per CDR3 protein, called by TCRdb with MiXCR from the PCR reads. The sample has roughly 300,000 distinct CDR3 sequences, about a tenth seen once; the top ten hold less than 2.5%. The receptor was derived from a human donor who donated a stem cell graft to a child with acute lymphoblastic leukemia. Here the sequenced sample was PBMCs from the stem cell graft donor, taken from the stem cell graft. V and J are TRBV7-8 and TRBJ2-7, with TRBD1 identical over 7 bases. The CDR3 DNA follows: TGTGCCAGCAGCGCAGAGACAGGGTCCCCCTACGAGCAGTACTTC. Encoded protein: CASSAETGSPYEQYF.